The T cell receptor (beta chain) under discussion was sequenced for a study of vaccination and CD4 T cells after COVID-19. Study-level background: SARS-CoV-2 was confirmed by nasal swab PCR; disease was mild in several, severe in one. Findings and caveats of the study: Spike mono-reactivity was evident in 304 of the 307 vaccine-specific clones derived from convalescent patients.

For this clonotype: Its antigen is undetermined.

V shed 8 bases, J shed 4 bases, and the junction held 5 bases outside the gene matches. This CDR3 is 13 amino acids long. Germline-derived CDR1 and CDR2 are DFQATT and SNEGSKA (reference sequence). Cultured CD4+ T cell DNA underwent sequencing with the Oncomine TCR Beta short-read assay. Scientists extracted genomic DNA from CD4+ T cells grown in culture. TCRdb reanalysed the PCR reads using MiXCR and keeps one entry per CDR3 protein. This table has 15,000 to 17,000 distinct CDR3 sequences, about three quarters appearing once. Treatment here: approximately nine-day PBMC culture with coronavirus spike peptide pools or control peptides (ViraFEST assay).

The chain recombines TRBV20-1 with TRBJ2-3; 11 nucleotides line up with TRBD2. Sample: CD4+ T cells from blood, cultured in vitro. This receptor was obtained from a human donor who had recovered from COVID-19. CDR3 residues: CSPWTSGPDTQYF. Written as DNA, the CDR3 is TGCAGTCCCTGGACTAGCGGGCCAGATACGCAGTATTTT.